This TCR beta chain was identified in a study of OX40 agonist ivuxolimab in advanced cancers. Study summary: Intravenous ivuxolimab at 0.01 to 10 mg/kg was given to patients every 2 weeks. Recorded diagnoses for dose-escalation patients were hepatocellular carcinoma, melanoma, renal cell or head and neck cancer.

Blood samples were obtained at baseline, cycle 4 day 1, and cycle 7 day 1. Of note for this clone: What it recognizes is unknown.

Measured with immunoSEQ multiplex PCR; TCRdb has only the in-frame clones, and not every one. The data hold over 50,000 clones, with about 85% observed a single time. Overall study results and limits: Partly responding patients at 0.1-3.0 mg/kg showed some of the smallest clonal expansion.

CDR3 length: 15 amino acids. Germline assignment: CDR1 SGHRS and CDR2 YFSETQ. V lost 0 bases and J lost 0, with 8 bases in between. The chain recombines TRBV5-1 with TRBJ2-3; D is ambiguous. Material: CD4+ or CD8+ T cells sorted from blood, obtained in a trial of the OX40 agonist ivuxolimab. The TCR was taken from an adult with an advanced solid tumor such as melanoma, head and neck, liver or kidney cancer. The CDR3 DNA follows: TGCGCCAGCAGCTTGGCCTTATCAAGCACAGATACGCAGTATTTT. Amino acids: CASSLALSSTDTQYF.